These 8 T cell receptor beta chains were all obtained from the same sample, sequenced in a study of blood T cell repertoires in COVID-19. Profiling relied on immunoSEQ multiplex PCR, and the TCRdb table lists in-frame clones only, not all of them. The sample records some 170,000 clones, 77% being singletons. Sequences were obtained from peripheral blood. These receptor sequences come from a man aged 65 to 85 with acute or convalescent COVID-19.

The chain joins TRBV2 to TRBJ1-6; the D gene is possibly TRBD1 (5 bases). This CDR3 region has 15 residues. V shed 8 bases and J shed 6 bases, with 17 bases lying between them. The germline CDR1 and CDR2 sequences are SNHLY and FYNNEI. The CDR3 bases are TGTGCCAGCGCGGGGAGAGGGGTTTTTAATTCACCCCTCCACTTT. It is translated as CASAGRGVFNSPLHF.

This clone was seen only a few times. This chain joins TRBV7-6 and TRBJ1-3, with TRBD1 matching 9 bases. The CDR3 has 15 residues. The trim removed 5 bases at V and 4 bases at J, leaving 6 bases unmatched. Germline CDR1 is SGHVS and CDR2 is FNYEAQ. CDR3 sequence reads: CASSLGTGQGNTIYF. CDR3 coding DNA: TGTGCCAGCAGCCTCGGGACAGGGCAGGGAAACACCATATATTTT.

The CDR3 nucleotides read TGTGCCAGTCGCCCGGTGGCAACTAATGAAAAACTGTTTTTT. Residues: CASRPVATNEKLFF. The chain recombines TRBV18 with TRBJ1-4, with D unresolved. Germline V gene sequence: CDR1 KGHSH, CDR2 LQKENI. Trimming stripped 9 bases from V and 0 bases from J, with 11 bases between. This CDR3 has 14 amino acids.

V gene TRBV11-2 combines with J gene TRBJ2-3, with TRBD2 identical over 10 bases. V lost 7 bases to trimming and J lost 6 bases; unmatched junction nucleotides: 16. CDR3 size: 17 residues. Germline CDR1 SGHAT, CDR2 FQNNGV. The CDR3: CASTQGSGGAFRDTQYF. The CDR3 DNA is TGTGCCAGCACCCAGGGGAGCGGGGGGGCCTTTCGTGATACGCAGTATTTT.

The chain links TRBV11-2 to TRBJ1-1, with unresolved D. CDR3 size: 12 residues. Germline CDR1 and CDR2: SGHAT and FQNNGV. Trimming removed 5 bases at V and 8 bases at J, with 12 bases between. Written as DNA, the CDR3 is TGTGCCAGCAGCGCCGACATTTTGGAAGCTTTCTTT. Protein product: CASSADILEAFF.

The CDR3 DNA follows: TGTGCCAGCAGCTTACCCGAGACTAGCGCAGATACGCAGTATTTT. Protein sequence: CASSLPETSADTQYF. The V call is TRBV7-3, the J call TRBJ2-3; TRBD2 aligns across 8 bases. With V trimmed by 2 bases and J by 4 bases, 5 bases remained unmatched. CDR3 length: 15 residues. Germline V lookup: CDR1 SGHTA, CDR2 FQGTGA.

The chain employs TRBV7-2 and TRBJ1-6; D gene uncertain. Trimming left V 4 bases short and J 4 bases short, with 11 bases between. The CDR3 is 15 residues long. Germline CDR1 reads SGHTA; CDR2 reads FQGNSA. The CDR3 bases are TGTGCCAGCAGCTCTTCGGTACAGTATAATTCACCCCTCCACTTT. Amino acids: CASSSSVQYNSPLHF.

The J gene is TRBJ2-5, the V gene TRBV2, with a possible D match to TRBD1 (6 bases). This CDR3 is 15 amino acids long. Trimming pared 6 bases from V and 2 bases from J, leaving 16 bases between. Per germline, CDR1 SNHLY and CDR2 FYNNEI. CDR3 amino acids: CASSAAGTKQETQYF. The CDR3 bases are TGTGCCAGCAGCGCAGCCGGGACAAAACAAGAGACCCAGTACTTC.